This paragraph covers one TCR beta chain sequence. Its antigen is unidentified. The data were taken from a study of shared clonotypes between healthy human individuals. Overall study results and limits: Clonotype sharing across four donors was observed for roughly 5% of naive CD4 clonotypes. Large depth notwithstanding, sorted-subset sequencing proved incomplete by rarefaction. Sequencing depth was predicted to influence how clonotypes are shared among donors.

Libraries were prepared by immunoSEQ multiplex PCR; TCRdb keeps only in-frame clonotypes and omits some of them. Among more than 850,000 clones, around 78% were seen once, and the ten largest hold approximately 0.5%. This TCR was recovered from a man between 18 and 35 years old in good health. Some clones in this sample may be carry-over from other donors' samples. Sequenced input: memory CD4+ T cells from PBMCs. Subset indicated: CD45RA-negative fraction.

The DNA of the CDR3 is TGCGCCAGCAGCCCGGTTGGGGAAGTGGGAGAAAAACTGTTTTTT. This encodes CASSPVGEVGEKLFF. The chain is built from TRBV5-1 and TRBJ1-4, with D uncertain. This CDR3 has 15 residues. Trimming left V 4 bases short and J 8 bases short, with 18 bases between. Per the germline V gene, CDR1 is SGHRS and CDR2 is YFSETQ.